The 10 T cell receptor beta chains reported below all come from one sample, sequenced in a study of cytomegalovirus exposure and HLA in healthy donors. The method was immunoSEQ multiplex PCR; TCRdb's version includes in-frame clones alone and lacks a portion of them. The table lists about 130,000 clones, 89% of them singletons. Sequenced material: PBMCs. These TCRs come from a woman aged 18-29 years in good health and CMV-seronegative.

This chain joins TRBV2 and TRBJ1-2; TRBD1 might be the D (6 bases). Per germline, CDR1 SNHLY and CDR2 FYNNEI. V was pared by 9 bases and J by 4 bases, with 15 bases between. This CDR3 contains 13 residues. CDR3 region: CASIPGETYGYTF. DNA for the CDR3: TGTGCCAGTATCCCAGGGGAGACCTATGGCTACACCTTC. The whole variable domain, filled in from reference TRBV2 and TRBJ1-2, reads EPEVTQTPSHQVTQMGQEVILRCVPISNHLYFYWYRQILGQKVEFLVSFYNNEISEKSEIFDDQFSVERPDGSNFTLKIRSTKLEDSAMYFCASIPGETYGYTFGSGTRLTVV.

The genes are TRBV9 and TRBJ2-7; TRBD2 aligns across 9 bases. Germline CDR1 and CDR2: SGDLS and YYNGEE. Unmatched junction bases numbered 8, after V lost 2 bases and J lost 5 bases. There are 15 residues in the CDR3. Here the CDR3 DNA reads TGTGCCAGCAGCGTTGATGGGGTAGCGGGGGACGAGCAGTACTTC. Protein: CASSVDGVAGDEQYF.

V usage is TRBV18 and J usage is TRBJ1-2, with no clear D. The CDR3 runs to 12 residues. In germline, CDR1 is KGHSH, CDR2 LQKENI. The V and J ends lost 2 bases and 6 bases respectively, with 7 bases between them. This CDR3 reads CASSPTENGYTF. CDR3 coding DNA: TGTGCCAGCTCACCAACGGAGAATGGCTACACCTTC.

The chain uses TRBV15 and TRBJ1-2; D might be TRBD1 (6 bases). The CDR3 is 17 amino acids. CDR1 and CDR2 from the germline V gene are LNHNV and YYDKDF (reference sequence). V was clipped by 5 bases and J by 5 bases, with 24 bases between them. CDR3 nucleotide sequence: TGTGCCACCAGCCCTCAGGGGAAGGGGGACCCTCATTATGGCTACACCTTC. Protein: CATSPQGKGDPHYGYTF.

This chain links TRBV9 with TRBJ2-2; 8 nucleotides agree with TRBD1. With V trimmed by 0 bases and J by 0 bases, 4 bases remained unmatched. CDR1 is SGDLS and CDR2 is YYNGEE in the germline V gene. There are 17 residues in the CDR3. CDR3 region: CASSVGWDRPNTGELFF. The CDR3 DNA reads as TGTGCCAGCAGCGTAGGGTGGGACAGGCCGAACACCGGGGAGCTGTTTTTT.

Points on this clone: At the DNA level, this CDR3 is encoded by other sequences in the same sample as well. CDR3: CASSLTGTTEAFF. CDR3 sequence (DNA): TGCGCCAGCAGCTTGACAGGGACAACTGAAGCTTTCTTT. The chain uses TRBV5-1 and TRBJ1-1; maybe TRBD1 (6 bases). The ends were cut back, 1 base at V and 5 bases at J, with 9 bases in the middle. CDR3 size: 13 residues. The germline V gene has CDR1 SGHRS and CDR2 YFSETQ.

This clone is a singleton in its sample. This rearrangement joins TRBV27 to TRBJ2-2; 9 bases are shared with TRBD1. From germline, CDR1 is MNHEY and CDR2 SMNVEV (reference sequence). The CDR3 runs to 15 residues. Trimming at V came to 5 bases and at J to 6 bases, leaving 7 bases not matched to a gene. CDR3 DNA sequence: TGTGCCAGCAGTACCGGGACAGGGTTTTCCGGGGAGCTGTTTTTT. Protein sequence: CASSTGTGFSGELFF.

The chain recombines TRBV29-1 with TRBJ2-2; maybe TRBD2 (5 bases). CDR3 length: 13 residues. Looked up from germline, CDR1 is SQVTM and CDR2 is ANQGSEA. V was pared by 4 bases and J by 4 bases, with 10 bases between. Written as DNA, the CDR3 is TGCAGCGTTGCTCGGGGATCCACCGGGGAGCTGTTTTTT. Its translation: CSVARGSTGELFF.

V and J are TRBV7-9 and TRBJ1-2; D not certain. This CDR3 region has 13 residues. Germline values: CDR1 SEHNR, CDR2 FQNEAQ (reference sequence). V lost 5 bases and J lost 0, with 7 bases in between. The CDR3 here is CASSPESNYGYTF. The CDR3 DNA reads as TGTGCCAGCAGCCCGGAGTCTAACTATGGCTACACCTTC.

V is TRBV4-1 and J is TRBJ1-1; D might be TRBD1 (5 bases). The germline V and J ends were trimmed by 0 bases and 0 bases, with 17 bases remaining between them. Germline V CDR1 and CDR2: MGHRA, YSYEKL. CDR3 length: 18 residues. CDR3 nucleotide sequence: TGCGCCAGCAGCCAAGATGACCTTAGGAAGGACATGAACACTGAAGCTTTCTTT. This sequence encodes CASSQDDLRKDMNTEAFF.